This T cell receptor beta chain was recorded in a study of regulatory T cells in long-lasting Graves disease. Study-wide findings and caveats: The analysis examined peripheral blood only and excluded thyroid tissue. There was favoring of TRBV28, TRBJ1-2 and TRBJ2-5 in persistent disease.

This clonotype was seen at least ten times. Its specificity is not known. CDR3 regions were amplified by Arm-PCR using iRepertoire HTBI primers to build TCR beta libraries. TCRdb re-analysed the multiplex PCR reads in MiXCR, keeping a single row per CDR3 protein. The sample has 350,000 to 450,000 distinct CDR3 sequences, 16% seen once. The germline gives CDR1 KGHSH, CDR2 LQKENI. V gave up 3 bases and J gave up 0 bases, with 12 bases separating them. This CDR3 spans 16 amino acids. Time point described: newly diagnosed GD, antithyroid drugs for less than 3 months. Following extraction of RNA from PBMCs, that RNA was used to make the TCR library. The sample also formed part of further work on T cells in Graves' hyperthyroidism and ophthalmopathy.

The chain combines TRBV18 with TRBJ1-5; the D is unclear. This specimen was peripheral blood mononuclear cells (PBMCs), taken at new diagnosis, from a patient treated with antithyroid drugs. This sequence was found in a man aged 35 to 55 with Graves disease. Written as DNA, the CDR3 is TGTGCCAGCTCACCGGTATACACATCTAGCAATCAGCCCCAGCATTTT. Translating gives CASSPVYTSSNQPQHF.